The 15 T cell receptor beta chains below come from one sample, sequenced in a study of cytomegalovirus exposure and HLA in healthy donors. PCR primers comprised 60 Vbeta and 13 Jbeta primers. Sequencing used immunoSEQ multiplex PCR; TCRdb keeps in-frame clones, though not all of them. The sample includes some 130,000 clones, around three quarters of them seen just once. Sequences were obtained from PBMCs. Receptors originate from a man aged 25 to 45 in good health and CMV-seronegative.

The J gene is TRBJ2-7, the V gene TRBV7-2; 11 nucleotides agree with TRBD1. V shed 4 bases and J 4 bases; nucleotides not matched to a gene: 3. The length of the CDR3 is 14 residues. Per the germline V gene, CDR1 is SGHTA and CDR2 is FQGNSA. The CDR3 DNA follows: TGTGCCAGCAGCTCCGGGACAGGGGGATACGAGCAGTACTTC. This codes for CASSSGTGGYEQYF.

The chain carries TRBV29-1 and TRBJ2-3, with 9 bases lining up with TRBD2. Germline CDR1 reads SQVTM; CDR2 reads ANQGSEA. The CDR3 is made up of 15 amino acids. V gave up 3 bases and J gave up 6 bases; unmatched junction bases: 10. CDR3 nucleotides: TGCAGCGTTGAGATAGCGGGGGAGGGTCGTGATACGCAGTATTTT. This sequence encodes CSVEIAGEGRDTQYF.

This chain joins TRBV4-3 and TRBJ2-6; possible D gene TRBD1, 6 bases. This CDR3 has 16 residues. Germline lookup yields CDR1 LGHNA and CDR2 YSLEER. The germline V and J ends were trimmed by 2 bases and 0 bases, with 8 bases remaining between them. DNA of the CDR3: TGCGCCAGCAGCCAAAAAGGGGGCTCTGGGGCCAACGTCCTGACTTTC. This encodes CASSQKGGSGANVLTF.

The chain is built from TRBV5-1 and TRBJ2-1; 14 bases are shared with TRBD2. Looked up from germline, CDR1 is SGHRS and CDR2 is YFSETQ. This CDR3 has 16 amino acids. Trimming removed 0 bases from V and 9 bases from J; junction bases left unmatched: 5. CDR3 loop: CASSLEGTSGRGEQFF. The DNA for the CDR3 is TGCGCCAGCAGCTTGGAGGGGACTAGCGGGAGAGGTGAGCAGTTCTTC. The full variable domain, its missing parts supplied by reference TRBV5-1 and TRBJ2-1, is KAGVTQTPRYLIKTRGQQVTLSCSPISGHRSVSWYQQTPGQGLQFLFEYFSETQRNKGNFPGRFSGRQFSNSRSEMNVSTLELGDSALYLCASSLEGTSGRGEQFFGPGTRLTVL.

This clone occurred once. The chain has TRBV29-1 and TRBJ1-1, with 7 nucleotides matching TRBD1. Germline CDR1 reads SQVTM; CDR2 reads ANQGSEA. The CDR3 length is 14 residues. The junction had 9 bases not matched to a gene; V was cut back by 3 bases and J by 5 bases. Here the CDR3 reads CSVESTGLLTEAFF. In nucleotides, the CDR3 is TGCAGCGTTGAGTCGACAGGGCTCTTAACTGAAGCTTTCTTT.

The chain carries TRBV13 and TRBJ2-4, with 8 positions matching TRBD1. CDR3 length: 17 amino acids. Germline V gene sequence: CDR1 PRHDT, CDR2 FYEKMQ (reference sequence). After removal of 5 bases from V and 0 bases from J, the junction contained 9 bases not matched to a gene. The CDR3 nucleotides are TGTGCCAGCAGCCCGAGGACAGGGACCTTAGCCAAAAACATTCAGTACTTC. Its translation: CASSPRTGTLAKNIQYF.

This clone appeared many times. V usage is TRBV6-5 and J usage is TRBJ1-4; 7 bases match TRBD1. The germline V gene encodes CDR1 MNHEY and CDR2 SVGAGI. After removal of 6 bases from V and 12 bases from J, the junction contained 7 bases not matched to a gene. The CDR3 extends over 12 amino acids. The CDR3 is CASRTGSFELFF. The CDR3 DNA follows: TGTGCCAGCAGGACAGGGTCTTTCGAACTGTTTTTT.

CDR3 region: CATSREAGGRSPLEQYF. The CDR3 bases are TGTGCCACCAGCAGAGAGGCAGGGGGAAGGTCCCCGCTCGAGCAGTACTTC. This chain links TRBV15 with TRBJ2-7, with 7 bases that match TRBD1. CDR1 is LNHNV, CDR2 YYDKDF, per germline (reference sequence). V lost 0 bases, J lost 6 bases, and 14 bases stayed unmatched. The CDR3 is made up of 17 amino acids.

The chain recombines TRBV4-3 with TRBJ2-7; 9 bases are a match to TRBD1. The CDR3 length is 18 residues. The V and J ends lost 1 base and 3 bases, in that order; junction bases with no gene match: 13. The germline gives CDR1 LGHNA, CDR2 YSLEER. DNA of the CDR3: TGCGCCAGCAGCCAAGGGATTGATGGGACAGGGTCGGACTACGAGCAGTACTTC. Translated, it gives CASSQGIDGTGSDYEQYF.

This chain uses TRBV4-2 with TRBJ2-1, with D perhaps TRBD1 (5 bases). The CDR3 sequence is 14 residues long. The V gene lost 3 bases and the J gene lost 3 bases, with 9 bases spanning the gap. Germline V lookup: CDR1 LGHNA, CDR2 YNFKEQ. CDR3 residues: CASSHPQGYNEQFF. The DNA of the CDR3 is TGTGCCAGCAGCCATCCTCAGGGCTACAATGAGCAGTTCTTC.

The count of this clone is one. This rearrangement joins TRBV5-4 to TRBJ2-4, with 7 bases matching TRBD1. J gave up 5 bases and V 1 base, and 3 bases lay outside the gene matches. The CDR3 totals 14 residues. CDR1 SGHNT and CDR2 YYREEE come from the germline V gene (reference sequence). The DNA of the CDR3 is TGTGCCAGCAGCTTGACAGGGGTCCAAAACATTCAGTACTTC. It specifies CASSLTGVQNIQYF.

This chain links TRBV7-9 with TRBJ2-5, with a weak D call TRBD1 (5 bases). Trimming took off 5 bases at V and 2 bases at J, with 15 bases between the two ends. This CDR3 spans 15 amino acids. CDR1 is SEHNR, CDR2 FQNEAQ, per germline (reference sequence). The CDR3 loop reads CASSVPGFPQETQYF. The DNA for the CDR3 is TGTGCCAGCAGCGTACCAGGGTTTCCGCAAGAGACCCAGTACTTC.

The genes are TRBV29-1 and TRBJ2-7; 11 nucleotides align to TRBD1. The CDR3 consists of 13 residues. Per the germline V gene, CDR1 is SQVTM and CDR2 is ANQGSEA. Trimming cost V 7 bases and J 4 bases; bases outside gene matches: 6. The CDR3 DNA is TGCAGCGCAGGGACAGGGGGGGGGTACGAGCAGTACTTC. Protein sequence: CSAGTGGGYEQYF.

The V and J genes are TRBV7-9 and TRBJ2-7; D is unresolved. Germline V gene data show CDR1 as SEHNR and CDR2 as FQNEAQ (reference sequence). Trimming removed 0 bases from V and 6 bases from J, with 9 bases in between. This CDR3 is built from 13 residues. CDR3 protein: CASSLAVTGEQYF. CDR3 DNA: TGTGCCAGCAGCTTAGCGGTGACGGGCGAGCAGTACTTC.

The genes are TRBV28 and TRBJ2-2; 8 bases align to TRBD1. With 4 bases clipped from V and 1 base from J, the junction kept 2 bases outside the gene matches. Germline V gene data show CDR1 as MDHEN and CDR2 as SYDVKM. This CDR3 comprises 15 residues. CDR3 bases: TGTGCCAGCAGTTCGACAGGGGAGAACACCGGGGAGCTGTTTTTT. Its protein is CASSSTGENTGELFF.